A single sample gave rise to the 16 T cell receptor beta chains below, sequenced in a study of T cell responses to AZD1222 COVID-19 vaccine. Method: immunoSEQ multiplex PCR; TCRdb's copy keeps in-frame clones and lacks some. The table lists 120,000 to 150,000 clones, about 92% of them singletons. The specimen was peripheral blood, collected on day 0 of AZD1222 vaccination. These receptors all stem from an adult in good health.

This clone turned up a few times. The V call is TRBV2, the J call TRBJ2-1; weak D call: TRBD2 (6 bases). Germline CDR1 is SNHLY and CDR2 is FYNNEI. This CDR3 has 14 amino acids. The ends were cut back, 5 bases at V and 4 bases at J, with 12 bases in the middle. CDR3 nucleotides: TGTGCCAGCAGTCCGGGACTGATATACAATGAGCAGTTCTTC. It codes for CASSPGLIYNEQFF.

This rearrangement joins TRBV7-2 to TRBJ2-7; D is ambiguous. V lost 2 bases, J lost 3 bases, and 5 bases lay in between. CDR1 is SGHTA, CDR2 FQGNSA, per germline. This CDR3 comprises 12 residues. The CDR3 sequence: CASSLPGYEQYF. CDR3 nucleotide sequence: TGTGCCAGCAGCTTACCGGGCTACGAGCAGTACTTC.

The DNA for the CDR3 is TGTGCCAGCAGTTACGGGGAGGGGGGTAACGAGCAGTACTTC. Its protein product is CASSYGEGGNEQYF. The chain recombines TRBV6-5 with TRBJ2-7; TRBD2 might be the D (7 bases). Germline-derived CDR1 and CDR2 are MNHEY and SVGAGI. This CDR3 is 14 amino acids long. Trimming left V 2 bases short and J 5 bases short, with 13 bases between.

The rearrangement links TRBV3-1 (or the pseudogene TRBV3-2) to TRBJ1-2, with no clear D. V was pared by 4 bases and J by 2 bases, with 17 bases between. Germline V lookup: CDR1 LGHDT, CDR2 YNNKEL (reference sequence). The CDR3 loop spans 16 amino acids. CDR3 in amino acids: CASSPLASYYNYGYTF. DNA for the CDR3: TGTGCCAGCAGCCCACTGGCCTCTTATTACAACTATGGCTACACCTTC.

The chain's CDR3 is CASSQGDYGYTF. CDR3 sequence (DNA): TGTGCCAGCAGTCAGGGGGACTATGGCTACACCTTC. The chain has TRBV25-1 and TRBJ1-2; 7 bases agree with TRBD1. Germline V gene data show CDR1 as MGHDK and CDR2 as SYGVNS. V dropped 5 bases and J dropped 3; count of bases not matched to a gene: 0. The CDR3 runs 12 residues.

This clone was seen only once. This CDR3 reads CASSLEGTANNSPLHF. DNA of the CDR3: TGCGCCAGCAGCTTGGAAGGGACAGCCAATAATTCACCCCTCCACTTT. The gene calls are TRBV5-1 and TRBJ1-6, with TRBD1 identical over 7 bases. Trimming took 0 bases from V and 5 from J; bases not matched to a gene: 5. CDR1 SGHRS and CDR2 YFSETQ come from the germline V gene. The CDR3 consists of 16 residues.

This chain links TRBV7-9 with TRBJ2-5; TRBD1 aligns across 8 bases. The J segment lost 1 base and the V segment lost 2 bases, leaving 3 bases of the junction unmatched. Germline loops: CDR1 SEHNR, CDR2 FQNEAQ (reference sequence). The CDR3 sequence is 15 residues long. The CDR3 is CASSLRQGIQETQYF. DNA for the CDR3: TGTGCCAGCAGCTTAAGACAGGGGATCCAAGAGACCCAGTACTTC.

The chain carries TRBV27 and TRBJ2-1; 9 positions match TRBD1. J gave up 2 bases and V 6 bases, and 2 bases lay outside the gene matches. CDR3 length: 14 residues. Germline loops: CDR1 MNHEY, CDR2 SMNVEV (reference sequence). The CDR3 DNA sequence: TGTGCCAGCAGCACAGGGGGCGCCTACAATGAGCAGTTCTTC. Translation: CASSTGGAYNEQFF.

In nucleotides, the CDR3 is TGTGCCAGCAGCTTGGGAGGGGGTTATGGCTACACCTTC. Its translation: CASSLGGGYGYTF. The chain employs TRBV5-4 and TRBJ1-2; D might be TRBD1 (6 bases). CDR1 is SGHNT and CDR2 is YYREEE in the germline V gene (reference sequence). The CDR3 is made up of 13 amino acids. V was shortened by 0 bases and J by 5 bases, with 8 bases between the two germline ends.

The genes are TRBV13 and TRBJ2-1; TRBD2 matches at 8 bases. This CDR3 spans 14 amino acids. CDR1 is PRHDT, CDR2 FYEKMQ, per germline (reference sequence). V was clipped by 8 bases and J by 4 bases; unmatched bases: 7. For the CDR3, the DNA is TGTGCCAGCTATCTAGCGGGCGCATACAATGAGCAGTTCTTC. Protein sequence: CASYLAGAYNEQFF. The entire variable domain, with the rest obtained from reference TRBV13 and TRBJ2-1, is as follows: AAGVIQSPRHLIKEKRETATLKCYPIPRHDTVYWYQQGPGQDPQFLISFYEKMQSDKGSIPDRFSAQQFSDYHSELNMSSLELGDSALYFCASYLAGAYNEQFFGPGTRLTVL.

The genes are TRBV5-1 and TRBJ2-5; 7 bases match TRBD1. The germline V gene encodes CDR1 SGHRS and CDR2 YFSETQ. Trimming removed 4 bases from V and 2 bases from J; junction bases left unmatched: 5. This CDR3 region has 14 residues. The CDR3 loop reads CASSLQTGQETQYF. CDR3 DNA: TGCGCCAGCAGCCTTCAGACAGGGCAAGAGACCCAGTACTTC.

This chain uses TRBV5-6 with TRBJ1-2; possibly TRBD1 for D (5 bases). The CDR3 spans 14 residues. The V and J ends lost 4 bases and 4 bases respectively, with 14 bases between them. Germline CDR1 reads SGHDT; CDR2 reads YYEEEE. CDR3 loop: CASSPPQGRYGYTF. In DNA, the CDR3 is TGTGCCAGCAGCCCCCCGCAGGGTCGCTATGGCTACACCTTC.

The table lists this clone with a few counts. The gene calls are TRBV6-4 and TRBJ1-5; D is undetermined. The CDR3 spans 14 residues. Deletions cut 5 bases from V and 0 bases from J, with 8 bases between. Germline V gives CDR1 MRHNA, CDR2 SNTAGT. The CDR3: CASSPDYSNQPQHF. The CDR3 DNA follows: TGTGCCAGCAGTCCAGACTATAGCAATCAGCCCCAGCATTTT.

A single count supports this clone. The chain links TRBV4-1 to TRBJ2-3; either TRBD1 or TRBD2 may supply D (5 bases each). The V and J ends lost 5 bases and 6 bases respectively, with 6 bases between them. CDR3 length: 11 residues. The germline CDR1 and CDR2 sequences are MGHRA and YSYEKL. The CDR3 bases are TGCGCCAGCAGCGAGGGGGATACGCAGTATTTT. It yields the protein CASSEGDTQYF.

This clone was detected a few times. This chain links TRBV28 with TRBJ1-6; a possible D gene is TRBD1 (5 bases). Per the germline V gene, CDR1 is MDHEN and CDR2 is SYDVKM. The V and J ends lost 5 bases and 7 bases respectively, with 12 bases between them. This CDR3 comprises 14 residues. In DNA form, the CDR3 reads TGTGCCAGCAGTCCCGGGACTCCAAATTCACCCCTCCACTTT. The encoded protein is CASSPGTPNSPLHF.

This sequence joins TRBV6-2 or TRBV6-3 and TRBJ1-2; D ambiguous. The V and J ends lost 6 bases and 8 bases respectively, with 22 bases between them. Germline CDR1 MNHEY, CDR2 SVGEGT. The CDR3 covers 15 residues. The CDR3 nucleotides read TGTGCCAGCAGCCTTGAGCACGGGAGGATGAGGGGCTACACCTTC. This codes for CASSLEHGRMRGYTF.